Following are 2 T cell receptor beta chains from one sample sequenced in a study of type 1 regulatory T cells. From the reads, TCRdb called clonotypes with MiXCR, one entry per CDR3 protein. Of about 42,000 distinct CDR3 sequences in the sample, over 9% were seen once. These TCRs are of unknown antigen specificity. Sequenced input: cultured non-Tr1 T cells, either the whole culture or a sorted T cell fraction (not recorded which). The receptor set was obtained from a human donor in good health.

The V call is TRBV20-1, the J call TRBJ1-1; D ambiguous. CDR1 and CDR2 from the germline V gene are DFQATT and SNEGSKA (reference sequence). The CDR3 covers 14 residues. Trimming left V 3 bases short and J 5 bases short, with 16 bases between. CDR3 sequence reads: CSARAGPWRTEAFF. In DNA form, the CDR3 reads TGCAGTGCTAGGGCAGGCCCTTGGAGGACTGAAGCTTTCTTT.

At least ten counts were recorded for this clonotype. The chain combines TRBV7-2 with TRBJ2-5; D is undetermined. This CDR3 has 13 residues. V lost 2 bases and J 5 bases, leaving 9 bases between the germline ends. Germline-derived CDR1 and CDR2 are SGHTA and FQGNSA. The CDR3 reads CASSLIPRETQYF. DNA for the CDR3: TGTGCCAGCAGCTTAATCCCAAGGGAGACCCAGTACTTC.